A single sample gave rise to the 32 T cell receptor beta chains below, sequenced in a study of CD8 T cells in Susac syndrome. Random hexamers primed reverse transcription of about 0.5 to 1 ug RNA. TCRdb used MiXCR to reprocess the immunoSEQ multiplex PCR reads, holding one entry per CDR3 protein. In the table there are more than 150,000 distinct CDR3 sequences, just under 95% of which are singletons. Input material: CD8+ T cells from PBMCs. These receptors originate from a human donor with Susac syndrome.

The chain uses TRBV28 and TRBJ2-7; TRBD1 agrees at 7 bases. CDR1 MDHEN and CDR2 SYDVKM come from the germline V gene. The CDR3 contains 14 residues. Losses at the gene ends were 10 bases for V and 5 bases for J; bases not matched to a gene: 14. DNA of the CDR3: TGTGCCACCCATATTGACAGGGTAGCCCACGAGCAGTACTTC. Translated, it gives CATHIDRVAHEQYF.

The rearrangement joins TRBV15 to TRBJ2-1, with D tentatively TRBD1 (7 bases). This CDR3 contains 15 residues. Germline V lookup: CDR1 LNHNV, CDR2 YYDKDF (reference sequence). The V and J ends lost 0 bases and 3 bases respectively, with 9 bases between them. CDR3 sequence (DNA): TGTGCCACCAGCAGAGATCAGGGGGGCTACAATGAGCAGTTCTTC. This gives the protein CATSRDQGGYNEQFF.

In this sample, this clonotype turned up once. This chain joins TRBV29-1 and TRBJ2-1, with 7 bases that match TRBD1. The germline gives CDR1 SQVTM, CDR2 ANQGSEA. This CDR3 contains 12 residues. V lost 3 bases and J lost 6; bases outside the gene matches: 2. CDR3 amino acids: CSVETGSNEQFF. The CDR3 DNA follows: TGCAGCGTTGAGACAGGGAGCAATGAGCAGTTCTTC.

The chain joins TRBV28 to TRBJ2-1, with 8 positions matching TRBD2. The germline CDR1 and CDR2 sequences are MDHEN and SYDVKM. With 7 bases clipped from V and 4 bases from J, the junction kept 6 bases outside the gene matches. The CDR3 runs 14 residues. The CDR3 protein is CASNSGGGYNEQFF. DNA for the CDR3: TGTGCCAGCAACAGCGGCGGGGGGTACAATGAGCAGTTCTTC.

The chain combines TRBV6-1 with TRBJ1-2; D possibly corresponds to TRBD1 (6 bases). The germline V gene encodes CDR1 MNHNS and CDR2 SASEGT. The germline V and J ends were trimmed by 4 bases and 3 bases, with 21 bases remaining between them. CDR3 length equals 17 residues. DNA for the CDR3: TGTGCCAGCAGTGGAGCAGGGGTCCCGGCCGTGGACTATGGCTACACCTTC. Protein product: CASSGAGVPAVDYGYTF.

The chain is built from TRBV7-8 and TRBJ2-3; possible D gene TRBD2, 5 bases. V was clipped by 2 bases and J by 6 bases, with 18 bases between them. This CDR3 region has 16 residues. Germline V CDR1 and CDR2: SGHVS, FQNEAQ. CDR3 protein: CASSLLRDVSKDTQYF. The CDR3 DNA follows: TGTGCCAGCAGCTTACTGAGGGATGTGTCTAAGGATACGCAGTATTTT.

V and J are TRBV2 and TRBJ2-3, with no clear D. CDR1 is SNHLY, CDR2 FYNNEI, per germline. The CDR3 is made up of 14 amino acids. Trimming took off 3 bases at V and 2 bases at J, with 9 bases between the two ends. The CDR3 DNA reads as TGTGCCAGCAGTGATCGGCAAAACACAGATACGCAGTATTTT. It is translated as CASSDRQNTDTQYF.

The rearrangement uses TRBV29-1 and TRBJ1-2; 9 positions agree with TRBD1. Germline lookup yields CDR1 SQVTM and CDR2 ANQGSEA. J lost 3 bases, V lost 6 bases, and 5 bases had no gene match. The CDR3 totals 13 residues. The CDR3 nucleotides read TGCAGCGTAACAGGGGGCTTGGACTATGGCTACACCTTC. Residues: CSVTGGLDYGYTF.

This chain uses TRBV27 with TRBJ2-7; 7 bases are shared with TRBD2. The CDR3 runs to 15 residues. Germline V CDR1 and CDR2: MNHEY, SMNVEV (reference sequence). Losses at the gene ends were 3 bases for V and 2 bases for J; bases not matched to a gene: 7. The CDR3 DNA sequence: TGTGCCAGCAGTTTGGGAGCGGGACCGACCTACGAGCAGTACTTC. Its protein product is CASSLGAGPTYEQYF.

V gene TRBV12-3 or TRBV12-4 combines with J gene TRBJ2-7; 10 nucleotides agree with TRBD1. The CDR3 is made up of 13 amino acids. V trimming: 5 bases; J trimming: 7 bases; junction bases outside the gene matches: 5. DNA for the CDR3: TGTGCCAGCAGTGTGGGACAGGGGCAGGAGCAGTACTTC. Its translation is CASSVGQGQEQYF.

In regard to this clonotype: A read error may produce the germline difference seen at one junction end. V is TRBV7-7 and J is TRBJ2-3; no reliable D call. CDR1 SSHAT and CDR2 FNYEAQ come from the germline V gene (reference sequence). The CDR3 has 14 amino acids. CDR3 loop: CASSPLGVPPQQYF. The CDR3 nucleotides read TGTGCTAGCAGCCCGCTTGGAGTACCCCCCCAGCAGTATTTT.

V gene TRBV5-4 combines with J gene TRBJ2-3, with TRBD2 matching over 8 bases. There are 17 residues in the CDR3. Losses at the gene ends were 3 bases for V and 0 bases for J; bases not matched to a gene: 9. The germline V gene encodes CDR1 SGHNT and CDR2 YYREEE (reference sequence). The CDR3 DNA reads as TGTGCCAGCAGCTCGTTACTAGCGGAACCTAGCACAGATACGCAGTATTTT. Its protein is CASSSLLAEPSTDTQYF.

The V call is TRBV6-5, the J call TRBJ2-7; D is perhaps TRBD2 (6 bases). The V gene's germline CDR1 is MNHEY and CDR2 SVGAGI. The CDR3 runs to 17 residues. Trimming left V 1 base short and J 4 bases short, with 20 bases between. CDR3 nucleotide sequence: TGTGCCAGCAGTTACTTAATACCGGGACTGCTAACTTACGAGCAGTACTTC. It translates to CASSYLIPGLLTYEQYF.

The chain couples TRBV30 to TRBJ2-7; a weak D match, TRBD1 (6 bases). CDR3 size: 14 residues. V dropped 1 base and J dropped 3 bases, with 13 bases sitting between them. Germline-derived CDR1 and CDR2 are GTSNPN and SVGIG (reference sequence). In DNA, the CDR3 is TGTGCCTGGAGTGAGGGGCAGGGGCTCTACGAGCAGTACTTC. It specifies CAWSEGQGLYEQYF. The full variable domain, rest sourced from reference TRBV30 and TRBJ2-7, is SQTIHQWPATLVQPVGSPLSLECTVEGTSNPNLYWYRQAAGRGLQLLFYSVGIGQISSEVPQNLSASRPQDRQFILSSKKLLLSDSGFYLCAWSEGQGLYEQYFGPGTRLTVT.

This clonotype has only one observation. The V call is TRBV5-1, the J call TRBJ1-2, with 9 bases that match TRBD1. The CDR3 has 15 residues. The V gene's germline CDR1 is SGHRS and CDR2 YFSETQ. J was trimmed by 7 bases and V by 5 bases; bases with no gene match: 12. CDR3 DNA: TGCGCCAGCAGTCCAACAGGGGGCTCGGAGGGTGGCTACACCTTC. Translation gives CASSPTGGSEGGYTF.

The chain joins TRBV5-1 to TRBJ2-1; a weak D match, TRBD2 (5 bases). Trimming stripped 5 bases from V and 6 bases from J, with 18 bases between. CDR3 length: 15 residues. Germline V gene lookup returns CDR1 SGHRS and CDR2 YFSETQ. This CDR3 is CASSGWGADSNEQFF. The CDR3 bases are TGCGCCAGCAGTGGATGGGGAGCTGATTCCAATGAGCAGTTCTTC.

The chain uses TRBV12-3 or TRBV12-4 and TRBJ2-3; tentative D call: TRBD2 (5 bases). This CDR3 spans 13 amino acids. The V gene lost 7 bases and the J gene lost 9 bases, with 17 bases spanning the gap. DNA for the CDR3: TGTGCCAGCATCCCAGGAGGCGTTCACACGCAGTATTTT. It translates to CASIPGGVHTQYF.

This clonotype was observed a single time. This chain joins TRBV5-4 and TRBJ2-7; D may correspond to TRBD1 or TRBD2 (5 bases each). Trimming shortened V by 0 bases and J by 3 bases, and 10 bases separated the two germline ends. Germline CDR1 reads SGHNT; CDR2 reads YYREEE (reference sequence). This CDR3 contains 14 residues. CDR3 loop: CASSLAGPLYEQYF. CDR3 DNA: TGTGCCAGCAGCTTGGCGGGACCACTCTACGAGCAGTACTTC.

The CDR3 sequence is CATSGRESSYNEQFF. CDR3 in DNA: TGTGCCACCAGTGGTAGGGAGAGCTCCTACAATGAGCAGTTCTTC. The chain combines TRBV24-1 with TRBJ2-1; a weak D match, TRBD2 (5 bases). Looked up from germline, CDR1 is KGHDR and CDR2 is SFDVKD. This CDR3 region has 15 residues. The V and J ends lost 5 bases and 0 bases respectively, with 10 bases between them.

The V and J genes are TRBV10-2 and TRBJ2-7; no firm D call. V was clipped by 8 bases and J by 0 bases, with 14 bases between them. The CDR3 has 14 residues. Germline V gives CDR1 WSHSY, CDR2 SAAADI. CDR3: CASETSPDSYEQYF. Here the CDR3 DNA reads TGCGCCAGCGAGACTTCCCCGGACTCCTACGAGCAGTACTTC.

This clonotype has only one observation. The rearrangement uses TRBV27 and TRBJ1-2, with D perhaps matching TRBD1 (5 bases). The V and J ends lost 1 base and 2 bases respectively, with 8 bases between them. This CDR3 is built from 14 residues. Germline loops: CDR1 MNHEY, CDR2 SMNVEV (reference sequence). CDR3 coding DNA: TGTGCCAGCAGTTTATGGGGGGGGAACTATGGCTACACCTTC. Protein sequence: CASSLWGGNYGYTF.

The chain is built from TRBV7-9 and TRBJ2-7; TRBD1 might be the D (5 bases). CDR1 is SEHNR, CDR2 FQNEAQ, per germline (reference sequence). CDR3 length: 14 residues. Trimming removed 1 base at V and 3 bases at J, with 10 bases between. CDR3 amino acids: CASSLGQWGYEQYF. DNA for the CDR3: TGTGCCAGCAGCTTAGGACAGTGGGGCTACGAGCAGTACTTC.

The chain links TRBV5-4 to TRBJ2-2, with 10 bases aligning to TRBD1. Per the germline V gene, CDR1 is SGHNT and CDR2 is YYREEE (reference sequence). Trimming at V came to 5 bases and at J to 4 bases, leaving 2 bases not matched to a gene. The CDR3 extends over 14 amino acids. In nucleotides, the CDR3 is TGTGCCAGCAGGCGGGACAGGGGCACCGGGGAGCTGTTTTTT. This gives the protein CASRRDRGTGELFF.

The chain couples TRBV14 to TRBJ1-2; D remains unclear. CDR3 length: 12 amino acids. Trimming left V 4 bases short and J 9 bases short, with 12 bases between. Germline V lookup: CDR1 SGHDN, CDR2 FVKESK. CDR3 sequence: CASSLSSWSYTF. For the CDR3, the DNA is TGTGCCAGCAGCCTGTCCTCGTGGAGCTACACCTTC. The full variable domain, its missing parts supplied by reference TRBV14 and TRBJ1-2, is EAGVTQFPSHSVIEKGQTVTLRCDPISGHDNLYWYRRVMGKEIKFLLHFVKESKQDESGMPNNRFLAERTGGTYSTLKVQPAELEDSGVYFCASSLSSWSYTFGSGTRLTVV.

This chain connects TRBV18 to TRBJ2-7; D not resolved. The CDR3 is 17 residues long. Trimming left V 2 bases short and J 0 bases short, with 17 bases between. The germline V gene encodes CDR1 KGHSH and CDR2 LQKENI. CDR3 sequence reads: CASSPLRGPDRSYEQYF. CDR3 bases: TGTGCCAGCTCACCATTAAGAGGCCCCGACCGCTCCTACGAGCAGTACTTC.

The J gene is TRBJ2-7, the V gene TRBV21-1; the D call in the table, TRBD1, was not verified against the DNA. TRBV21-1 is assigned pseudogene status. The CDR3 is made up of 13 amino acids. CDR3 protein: CASSTGQSYEQYF. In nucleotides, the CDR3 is TGTGCCAGCAGCACGGGACAGTCCTACGAGCAGTACTTC.

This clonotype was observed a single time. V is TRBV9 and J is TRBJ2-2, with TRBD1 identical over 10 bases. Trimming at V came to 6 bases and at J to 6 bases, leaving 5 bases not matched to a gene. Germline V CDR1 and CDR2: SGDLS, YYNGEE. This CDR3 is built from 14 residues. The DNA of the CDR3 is TGTGCCAGCACCGGACAGGGGGTCCCCGGGGAGCTGTTTTTT. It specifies CASTGQGVPGELFF.

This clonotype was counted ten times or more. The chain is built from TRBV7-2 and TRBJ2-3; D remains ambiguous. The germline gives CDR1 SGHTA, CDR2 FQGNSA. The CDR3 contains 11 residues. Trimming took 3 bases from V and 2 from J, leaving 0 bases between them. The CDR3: CASSFTDTQYF. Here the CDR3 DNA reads TGTGCCAGCAGCTTCACAGATACGCAGTATTTT. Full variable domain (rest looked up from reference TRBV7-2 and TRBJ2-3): GAGVSQSPSNKVTEKGKDVELRCDPISGHTALYWYRQSLGQGLEFLIYFQGNSAPDKSGLPSDRFSAERTGGSVSTLTIQRTQQEDSAVYLCASSFTDTQYFGPGTRLTVL.

CDR3 loop: CATSASSRYNEQFF. DNA of the CDR3: TGTGCCACCAGTGCATCATCTAGGTACAATGAGCAGTTCTTC. The gene calls are TRBV24-1 and TRBJ2-1; D is ambiguous. The germline gives CDR1 KGHDR, CDR2 SFDVKD. CDR3 length: 14 residues. The V end was cut by 5 bases, the J end by 4 bases, with 11 bases between.

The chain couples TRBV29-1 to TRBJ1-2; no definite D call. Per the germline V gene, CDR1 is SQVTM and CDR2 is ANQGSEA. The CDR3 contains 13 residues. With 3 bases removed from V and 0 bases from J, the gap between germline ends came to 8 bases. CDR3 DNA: TGCAGCGTTGATGCCGGCACTAACTATGGCTACACCTTC. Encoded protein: CSVDAGTNYGYTF.

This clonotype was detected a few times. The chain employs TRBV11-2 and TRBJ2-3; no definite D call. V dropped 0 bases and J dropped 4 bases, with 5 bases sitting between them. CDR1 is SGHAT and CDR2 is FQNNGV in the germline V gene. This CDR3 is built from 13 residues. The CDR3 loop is CASSLDIPDTQYF. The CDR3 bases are TGTGCCAGCAGCTTAGATATTCCAGATACGCAGTATTTT.

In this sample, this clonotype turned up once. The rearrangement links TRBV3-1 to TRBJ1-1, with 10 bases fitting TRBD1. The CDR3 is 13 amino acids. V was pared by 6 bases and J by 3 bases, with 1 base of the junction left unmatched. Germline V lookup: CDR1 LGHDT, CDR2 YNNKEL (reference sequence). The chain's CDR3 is CASRGTGDTEAFF. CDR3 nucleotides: TGTGCCAGCAGGGGGACAGGGGACACTGAAGCTTTCTTT.